The clone carrying this T cell receptor (beta chain) was observed many times. V lost 0 bases, J lost 7 bases, and 13 bases lay in between. In germline, CDR1 is SGHTS, CDR2 YDEGEE. This CDR3 is built from 14 residues. Investigators profiled TCR beta VDJ and CDR3 from genomic DNA template. TCRdb called the reads again in MiXCR, with one record for every CDR3 protein. The sample includes some 120,000 distinct CDR3 sequences, 40% to 60% of them seen just once. The data stem from a study of CD8+CD57+ T cells in acquired aplastic anemia. The chain links TRBV5-8 to TRBJ2-5; a possible D gene is TRBD1 (7 bases). This sequence originates from a human donor in good health, serving as a control. The specimen sequenced was sorted CD4+, CD8+, or CD8+CD57+ T cells (not recorded which) from PBMCs. The CDR3 spells CASSLGGQGGTQYF. The CDR3 DNA is TGTGCCAGCAGCTTGGGAGGTCAGGGGGGGACCCAGTACTTC.